One sample yielded the 8 T cell receptor beta chains listed below, sequenced in a study of shared clonotypes between healthy human individuals. Only in-frame clones appear in the TCRdb table, and some are missing; sequencing was by immunoSEQ multiplex PCR. The sample consists of 190,000 or so clones, 66% of them appearing once. What was sequenced was memory CD4+ T cells sorted from blood. Subset noted: CD45RA-negative fraction. The receptors were gathered from a man aged 30 to 39 in good health.

This clone appeared many times. The rearrangement joins TRBV4-2 to TRBJ2-1, with 7 bases fitting TRBD2. Germline V gives CDR1 LGHNA, CDR2 YNFKEQ. V gave up 5 bases and J gave up 2 bases; unmatched junction bases: 3. The CDR3 is 14 residues long. The CDR3 loop is CASSKSGTYNEQFF. Here the CDR3 DNA reads TGTGCCAGCAGCAAAAGCGGGACCTACAATGAGCAGTTCTTC.

J is TRBJ2-2 and V is TRBV5-4; D uncertain. Trimming removed 4 bases at V and 1 base at J, with 5 bases between. The CDR3 is 13 amino acids. The germline CDR1 and CDR2 sequences are SGHNT and YYREEE (reference sequence). The CDR3: CASSQQNTGELFF. CDR3 coding DNA: TGTGCCAGCAGCCAACAGAACACCGGGGAGCTGTTTTTT.

V usage is TRBV2 and J usage is TRBJ2-7; D ambiguous. The V gene's germline CDR1 is SNHLY and CDR2 FYNNEI. The CDR3 consists of 15 residues. V was pared by 2 bases and J by 3 bases, with 14 bases between. The CDR3 is CASSEFGVMSYEQYF. As DNA, the CDR3 is TGTGCCAGCAGTGAATTTGGGGTTATGAGCTACGAGCAGTACTTC.

The sample holds one count of this clone. This sequence joins TRBV10-3 and TRBJ1-5; D might be TRBD1 (5 bases). This CDR3 is built from 15 residues. V was trimmed by 8 bases and J by 1 base, leaving 15 bases between them. CDR1 is ENHRY and CDR2 is SYGVKD in the germline V gene. In nucleotides, the CDR3 is TGTGCCATCGGGGACGACTGGGGAAGCAATCAGCCCCAGCATTTT. Translation: CAIGDDWGSNQPQHF.

This clone was seen a single time. This chain connects TRBV18 to TRBJ2-1; 8 nucleotides match TRBD1. CDR3 length equals 16 residues. V shed 5 bases, J shed 9 bases, and the junction held 15 bases outside the gene matches. In germline, CDR1 is KGHSH, CDR2 LQKENI. The CDR3 DNA follows: TGTGCCAGCTCAAACCAGAGGACAGGGAATTTGGTTGAGCAGTTCTTC. Translation: CASSNQRTGNLVEQFF. The complete variable domain, with remaining parts taken from reference TRBV18 and TRBJ2-1, reads NAGVMQNPRHLVRRRGQEARLRCSPMKGHSHVYWYRQLPEEGLKFMVYLQKENIIDESGMPKERFSAEFPKEGPSILRIQQVVRGDSAAYFCASSNQRTGNLVEQFFGPGTRLTVL.

The chain recombines TRBV6-1 with TRBJ2-1, with D perhaps TRBD2 (6 bases). The germline CDR1 and CDR2 sequences are MNHNS and SASEGT. This CDR3 comprises 16 residues. Trimming stripped 2 bases from V and 3 bases from J, with 14 bases between. CDR3 sequence (DNA): TGTGCCAGCAGTGAAAGGACGGGAGTCCTCTACAATGAGCAGTTCTTC. Translated, it gives CASSERTGVLYNEQFF.

The chain couples TRBV11-3 to TRBJ2-1, with TRBD2 identical over 13 bases. Trimming took 5 bases from V and 9 from J; bases not matched to a gene: 4. This CDR3 has 14 amino acids. CDR1 is SGHNT, CDR2 YENEEA, per germline. As DNA, the CDR3 is TGTGCCAGCAGCCCAGGACTAGCGGGAGTTGAGCAGTTCTTC. Translating it yields CASSPGLAGVEQFF.

The chain employs TRBV5-1 and TRBJ2-7; D unresolved. V was shortened by 5 bases and J by 1 base, with 10 bases between the two germline ends. Per the germline V gene, CDR1 is SGHRS and CDR2 is YFSETQ. CDR3 length: 13 residues. The CDR3 region has the DNA TGCGCCAGCAGTCCTCCGCAGTCCTACGAGCAGTACTTC. Protein sequence: CASSPPQSYEQYF.